Listed here are 19 T cell receptor beta chains from one sample, sequenced in a study of HIV-infected patients and healthy controls. In TCRdb, the 5' RACE reads were re-called with MiXCR into one record per CDR3 protein. The data show tens of thousands of distinct CDR3 sequences, about 16% seen once. Sequenced: CD4+ T cells from blood. The receptors originated from a human donor in good health.

Many counts were recorded for this clonotype. The chain is built from TRBV3-1 and TRBJ2-6; D is ambiguous. Trimming removed 1 base from V and 0 bases from J, with 10 bases in between. This CDR3 is 17 amino acids long. The germline CDR1 and CDR2 sequences are LGHDT and YNNKEL (reference sequence). The CDR3 protein is CASSQVPDFSGANVLTF. In DNA, the CDR3 is TGTGCCAGCAGCCAAGTCCCAGACTTCTCTGGGGCCAACGTCCTGACTTTC.

The chain uses TRBV6-5 and TRBJ2-6, with D hard to call. V was clipped by 4 bases and J by 0 bases, with 10 bases between them. This CDR3 has 16 residues. CDR1 and CDR2 (germline): MNHEY, SVGAGI. In DNA form, the CDR3 reads TGTGCCAGCAGTTCATTCCGGCCCTCTGGGGCCAACGTCCTGACTTTC. Translated, it gives CASSSFRPSGANVLTF.

This clonotype showed up just a few times. The V and J genes are TRBV20-1 and TRBJ1-5, with a weak D call TRBD1 (5 bases). Germline V CDR1 and CDR2: DFQATT, SNEGSKA (reference sequence). The ends were cut back, 1 base at V and 4 bases at J, with 8 bases in the middle. CDR3 length equals 13 residues. The CDR3 here is CSARGDGNQPQHF. CDR3 nucleotide sequence: TGCAGTGCTAGAGGGGACGGAAATCAGCCCCAGCATTTT.

The J gene is TRBJ2-3, the V gene TRBV20-1, with 12 bases aligning to TRBD2. V lost 1 base, J lost 5 bases, and 7 bases stayed unmatched. The CDR3 has 16 residues. Germline assignment: CDR1 DFQATT and CDR2 SNEGSKA (reference sequence). The CDR3 region is CSARAGLAGLGDTQYF. The CDR3 coding sequence is TGCAGTGCTAGAGCGGGACTAGCGGGCCTGGGAGATACGCAGTATTTT.

There are many counts of this clonotype. This chain connects TRBV3-1 to TRBJ2-2; TRBD1 matches 7 bases. The germline V gene encodes CDR1 LGHDT and CDR2 YNNKEL (reference sequence). The CDR3 covers 16 residues. V was pared by 4 bases and J by 1 base, with 6 bases of the junction left unmatched. The CDR3 region has the DNA TGTGCCAGCAGCCCCCGGGACAGACGGAACACCGGGGAGCTGTTTTTT. Amino acid sequence: CASSPRDRRNTGELFF. Drawing the rest from reference TRBV3-1 and TRBJ2-2, the complete variable domain is DTAVSQTPKYLVTQMGNDKSIKCEQNLGHDTMYWYKQDSKKFLKIMFSYNNKELIINETVPNRFSPKSPDKAHLNLHINSLELGDSAVYFCASSPRDRRNTGELFFGEGSRLTVL.

The rearrangement joins TRBV7-2 to TRBJ2-6; 11 nucleotides agree with TRBD1. Germline values: CDR1 SGHTA, CDR2 FQGNSA. The CDR3 loop spans 17 amino acids. Germline trimming cut 5 bases from V and 1 base from J; bases unmatched to any gene: 4. In DNA, the CDR3 is TGTGCCAGCAGCAGAGGACAGGGGGCGTCTGGGGCCAACGTCCTGACTTTC. Protein: CASSRGQGASGANVLTF.

This clonotype was detected a few times. The chain combines TRBV7-9 with TRBJ1-2, with 8 bases lining up with TRBD1. The V gene's germline CDR1 is SEHNR and CDR2 FQNEAQ (reference sequence). V trimming: 5 bases; J trimming: 4 bases; junction bases outside the gene matches: 12. This CDR3 is 16 amino acids long. CDR3 nucleotide sequence: TGTGCCAGCAGCCCCAGGTTTCCGGGACAGGTCTATGGCTACACCTTC. Its protein product is CASSPRFPGQVYGYTF.

This clonotype appeared a few times. This rearrangement joins TRBV12-3 or TRBV12-4 to TRBJ2-1; 7 positions match TRBD1. The ends lost 6 bases at V and 0 bases at J; junction bases unmatched: 8. This CDR3 contains 16 residues. The CDR3 protein is CASRETGQHSYNEQFF. DNA for the CDR3: TGTGCCAGCAGAGAGACAGGGCAACACTCCTACAATGAGCAGTTCTTC.

This clonotype has just a few counts. The chain joins TRBV5-1 to TRBJ2-5; 8 bases fit TRBD1. CDR3 length: 14 amino acids. V lost 5 bases to trimming and J lost 5 bases; unmatched junction nucleotides: 8. CDR1 SGHRS and CDR2 YFSETQ come from the germline V gene. The CDR3 loop is CASSIVGQGETQYF. The CDR3 DNA reads as TGCGCCAGCAGTATCGTCGGACAGGGCGAGACCCAGTACTTC.

This clonotype was recorded a few times. The chain joins TRBV7-2 to TRBJ2-5, with unresolved D. V lost 6 bases and J lost 2, with 13 bases in between. Looked up from germline, CDR1 is SGHTA and CDR2 is FQGNSA. The length of the CDR3 is 14 residues. The DNA for the CDR3 is TGTGCCAGCAGTTCAAGTTTAGCTCAAGAGACCCAGTACTTC. It encodes CASSSSLAQETQYF.

This clonotype was seen only a few times. The J gene is TRBJ1-5, the V gene TRBV7-2; 8 bases align to TRBD1. The CDR3 contains 18 residues. V was pared by 1 base and J by 4 bases, with 12 bases of the junction left unmatched. Germline V gene lookup returns CDR1 SGHTA and CDR2 FQGNSA. The CDR3 loop reads CASSLGDFGTGGNQPQHF. For the CDR3, the DNA is TGTGCCAGCAGCTTAGGAGACTTTGGGACAGGCGGAAATCAGCCCCAGCATTTT.

Ten or more counts support this clonotype. CDR3 in amino acids: CASRRRWEWGYTF. For the CDR3, the DNA is TGTGCCAGCAGGCGGAGATGGGAGTGGGGCTACACCTTC. The chain has TRBV2 and TRBJ1-2; D gene unclear. V was cut by 6 bases and J by 8 bases, with 16 bases left in between. This CDR3 is 13 amino acids long. Germline V gene sequence: CDR1 SNHLY, CDR2 FYNNEI.

This clonotype was picked up a small number of times. The chain combines TRBV19 with TRBJ2-2, with D unclear. V was pared by 5 bases and J by 5 bases, with 12 bases between. The CDR3 is made up of 14 amino acids. The V gene's germline CDR1 is LNHDA and CDR2 SQIVND (reference sequence). DNA for the CDR3: TGTGCCAGTAGTGTGACAAGTCGGACCGGGGAGCTGTTTTTT. As protein: CASSVTSRTGELFF. The full variable domain, completed using reference TRBV19 and TRBJ2-2, is DGGITQSPKYLFRKEGQNVTLSCEQNLNHDAMYWYRQDPGQGLRLIYYSQIVNDFQKGDIAEGYSVSREKKESFPLTVTSAQKNPTAFYLCASSVTSRTGELFFGEGSRLTVL.

The V and J genes are TRBV4-2 and TRBJ2-5; TRBD1 might be the D (5 bases). V lost 2 bases to trimming and J lost 2 bases, with 9 bases between them. The CDR3 runs to 14 residues. Per germline, CDR1 LGHNA and CDR2 YNFKEQ. The CDR3 DNA reads as TGTGCCAGCAGCCAAACAGGACGACAAGAGACCCAGTACTTC. Translated, it gives CASSQTGRQETQYF.

The genes are TRBV20-1 and TRBJ2-3; D is unclear. Trimming left V 0 bases short and J 0 bases short, with 7 bases between. The CDR3 is 14 amino acids. Per the germline V gene, CDR1 is DFQATT and CDR2 is SNEGSKA (reference sequence). The CDR3 reads CSARDLQSTDTQYF. The CDR3 nucleotides are TGCAGTGCTAGAGATCTCCAGAGCACAGATACGCAGTATTTT.

This clonotype was seen many times. The chain links TRBV28 to TRBJ2-5, with a possible D match to TRBD2 (5 bases). CDR1 MDHEN and CDR2 SYDVKM come from the germline V gene. V lost 8 bases and J lost 0, with 10 bases in between. This CDR3 contains 13 residues. The DNA for the CDR3 is TGTGCCAGCGCTGGGAGCCACCAAGAGACCCAGTACTTC. Translation gives CASAGSHQETQYF.

This rearrangement joins TRBV12-3 or TRBV12-4 to TRBJ1-2, with D perhaps TRBD1 (5 bases). The CDR3 is 15 amino acids. V shed 6 bases and J shed 4 bases, with 18 bases lying between them. The CDR3 loop reads CASSPRGRTFYGYTF. The CDR3 bases are TGTGCCAGCAGCCCACGGGGGAGAACGTTCTATGGCTACACCTTC.

Here the CDR3 reads CSASTGHFSGNTIYF. Written as DNA, the CDR3 is TGCAGTGCTAGTACGGGGCACTTCTCTGGAAACACCATATATTTT. The gene calls are TRBV20-1 and TRBJ1-3, with D maybe TRBD1 (5 bases). CDR3 length: 15 amino acids. Germline V gene lookup returns CDR1 DFQATT and CDR2 SNEGSKA (reference sequence). Trimming pared 3 bases from V and 0 bases from J, leaving 12 bases between.

This chain connects TRBV7-2 to TRBJ1-5; D unresolved. V shed 1 base and J shed 2 bases, with 9 bases lying between them. The CDR3 is made up of 15 amino acids. The germline V gene has CDR1 SGHTA and CDR2 FQGNSA. CDR3 residues: CASSLDGLGNQPQHF. For the CDR3, the DNA is TGTGCCAGCAGCTTAGACGGGCTCGGCAATCAGCCCCAGCATTTT.